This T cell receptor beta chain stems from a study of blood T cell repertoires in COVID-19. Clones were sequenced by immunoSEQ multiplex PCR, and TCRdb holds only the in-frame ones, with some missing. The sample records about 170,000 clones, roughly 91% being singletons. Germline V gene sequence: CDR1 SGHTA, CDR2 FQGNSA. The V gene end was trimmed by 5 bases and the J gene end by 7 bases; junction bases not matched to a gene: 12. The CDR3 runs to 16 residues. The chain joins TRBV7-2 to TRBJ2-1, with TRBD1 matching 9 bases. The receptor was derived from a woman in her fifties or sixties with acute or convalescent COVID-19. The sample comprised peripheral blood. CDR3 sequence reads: CASSQQQGAVVNEQFF. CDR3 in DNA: TGTGCCAGCAGCCAGCAACAGGGGGCTGTGGTTAATGAGCAGTTCTTC. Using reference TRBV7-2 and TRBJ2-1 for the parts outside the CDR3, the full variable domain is GAGVSQSPSNKVTEKGKDVELRCDPISGHTALYWYRQSLGQGLEFLIYFQGNSAPDKSGLPSDRFSAERTGGSVSTLTIQRTQQEDSAVYLCASSQQQGAVVNEQFFGPGTRLTVL.